The clone carrying this T cell receptor beta chain appeared a single time. The V gene end was trimmed by 6 bases and the J gene end by 0 bases; junction bases not matched to a gene: 8. The CDR3 is 16 residues long. Germline V gene data show CDR1 as MDHEN and CDR2 as SYDVKM. This specimen comes from a study of cytomegalovirus exposure and HLA in healthy donors. PCR involved 60 Vbeta and 13 Jbeta primers. This table comes from immunoSEQ multiplex PCR, and its TCRdb copy is limited to in-frame clones, with some not included. The sample shows roughly 140,000 clones, around three fifths of them seen only once.

The sequenced sample was PBMCs. This clonotype was obtained from a woman in her twenties or thirties in good health and CMV-seropositive. The rearrangement uses TRBV28 and TRBJ1-5, with 7 nucleotides matching TRBD1. The CDR3: CASSFRRTGSNQPQHF. DNA of the CDR3: TGTGCCAGCAGCTTTAGGCGGACAGGTAGCAATCAGCCCCAGCATTTT.